This T cell receptor (beta chain) was identified during a study of OX40 agonist ivuxolimab in advanced cancers. Profiling relied on immunoSEQ multiplex PCR, and the TCRdb table lists in-frame clones only, not all of them. The repertoire includes tens of thousands of clones, nearly 90% of them detected once, and around 30% sits in the top ten. Regarding this clone: Its target is not known.

Study conclusions and caveats: CD8+ T cells (on average) carried more expanded clones than CD4+ T cells.

The CDR3 runs 14 residues. The trim removed 4 bases at V and 6 bases at J, leaving 5 bases unmatched. Germline-derived CDR1 and CDR2 are SQVTM and ANQGSEA. This clonotype originated in an adult with an advanced solid tumor such as melanoma, head and neck, liver or kidney cancer. The chain recombines TRBV29-1 with TRBJ2-2, with TRBD1 matching 10 bases. The source was CD4+ or CD8+ T cells sorted from blood, collected in a trial of the OX40 agonist ivuxolimab. CDR3 DNA: TGCAGCGTTGGTGGGACAGGGGTGGCCGGGGAGCTGTTTTTT. Amino acid sequence: CSVGGTGVAGELFF.